The 25 T cell receptor beta chains reported below all come from one sample, sequenced in a study of blood T cell repertoires in COVID-19. Data came from immunoSEQ multiplex PCR; TCRdb stores just in-frame clones and leaves some out. The table shows under 550,000 clones, with 80% to 90% occurring only once. The specimen sequenced was peripheral blood. The receptors were gathered from a man aged 18 to 30 with COVID-19, enrolled during active disease.

The CDR3 sequence: CASSEGIAGEGEQFF. DNA of the CDR3: TGTGCCAGCAGTGAGGGGATAGCGGGAGAGGGTGAGCAGTTCTTC. The V gene is TRBV2, the J gene TRBJ2-1; 9 bases are a match to TRBD2. The CDR3 is 15 residues long. V lost 3 bases, J lost 9 bases, and 9 bases stayed unmatched. CDR1 SNHLY and CDR2 FYNNEI come from the germline V gene.

The genes are TRBV27 and TRBJ2-7; 11 bases line up with TRBD2. J was trimmed by 5 bases and V by 8 bases; bases with no gene match: 5. The CDR3 totals 13 residues. Germline values: CDR1 MNHEY, CDR2 SMNVEV (reference sequence). CDR3 sequence reads: CASGLAGGHEQYF. The CDR3, as DNA: TGTGCCAGCGGCCTAGCGGGAGGCCACGAGCAGTACTTC.

This chain uses TRBV24-1 with TRBJ1-1, with TRBD1 as a possible D gene (6 bases). This CDR3 spans 13 amino acids. Per the germline V gene, CDR1 is KGHDR and CDR2 is SFDVKD. The V gene lost 4 bases and the J gene lost 1 base, with 6 bases spanning the gap. CDR3 sequence reads: CATSETGNTEAFF. DNA for the CDR3: TGTGCCACCAGTGAGACAGGGAACACTGAAGCTTTCTTT.

This clone was observed once. The rearrangement uses TRBV7-3 and TRBJ1-1; D may be TRBD1 (5 bases). CDR1 and CDR2 (germline): SGHTA, FQGTGA. This CDR3 spans 13 amino acids. Trimming left V 1 base short and J 5 bases short, with 8 bases between. The CDR3 reads CASSLNGGTEAFF. For the CDR3, the DNA is TGTGCCAGCAGCTTAAACGGGGGGACTGAAGCTTTCTTT.

This rearrangement joins TRBV11-2 to TRBJ1-1, with D hard to call. The CDR3 runs to 14 residues. Germline lookup yields CDR1 SGHAT and CDR2 FQNNGV. Trimming removed 5 bases from V and 4 bases from J, with 14 bases in between. For the CDR3, the DNA is TGTGCCAGCAGCGGTCGGGTTTTTAGCACTGAAGCTTTCTTT. Its translation: CASSGRVFSTEAFF.

CDR3 protein: CASVLGATDNSPLHF. Here the CDR3 DNA reads TGTGCCAGTGTACTGGGGGCGACCGATAATTCACCCCTCCACTTT. This chain connects TRBV2 to TRBJ1-6, with TRBD1 as a possible D gene (6 bases). The CDR3 is 15 amino acids. Germline V gene data show CDR1 as SNHLY and CDR2 as FYNNEI. V was pared by 9 bases and J by 5 bases, with 17 bases between.

The chain employs TRBV19 and TRBJ2-3; 11 nucleotides align to TRBD1. V shed 7 bases and J 4 bases; nucleotides not matched to a gene: 4. CDR1 and CDR2 from the germline V gene are LNHDA and SQIVND (reference sequence). The CDR3 extends over 14 amino acids. The CDR3 DNA sequence: TGTGCCAGTAAAGGGACAGGGGGGCCAGATACGCAGTATTTT. It specifies CASKGTGGPDTQYF.

This sequence joins TRBV6-5 and TRBJ2-3; no clear D gene. CDR3 size: 12 residues. Germline lookup yields CDR1 MNHEY and CDR2 SVGAGI. V gave up 2 bases and J gave up 8 bases, with 8 bases separating them. The CDR3 spells CASSYDTLTQYF. The CDR3 coding sequence is TGTGCCAGCAGTTACGATACTCTTACGCAGTATTTT.

This clone appeared a single time. V and J are TRBV11-3 and TRBJ2-1, with 8 bases matching TRBD2. The CDR3 loop spans 16 amino acids. Per the germline V gene, CDR1 is SGHNT and CDR2 is YENEEA. The V gene end was trimmed by 4 bases and the J gene end by 5 bases; junction bases not matched to a gene: 10. This chain's CDR3 is CASSSLREVVNNEQFF. CDR3 in DNA: TGTGCCAGCAGCTCTTTGCGGGAGGTTGTCAACAATGAGCAGTTCTTC.

The V call is TRBV27, the J call TRBJ2-1; maybe TRBD2 (5 bases). The CDR3 length is 13 residues. Germline V gene data show CDR1 as MNHEY and CDR2 as SMNVEV (reference sequence). The V end was cut by 5 bases, the J end by 10 bases, with 15 bases between. The CDR3 coding sequence is TGTGCCAGCAGTCCAAGGACTGGGATAGAGCAGTTCTTC. This codes for CASSPRTGIEQFF.

The rearrangement links TRBV12-3 or TRBV12-4 to TRBJ1-5; unclear D gene. CDR3 length: 13 residues. V lost 3 bases, J lost 3 bases, and 6 bases lay in between. The CDR3 nucleotides read TGTGCCAGCAGTTTGGACTACAATCAGCCCCAGCATTTT. This sequence encodes CASSLDYNQPQHF.

The chain links TRBV6-5 to TRBJ2-3, with TRBD1 as a possible D gene (5 bases). With 6 bases removed from V and 6 bases from J, the gap between germline ends came to 10 bases. CDR3 length equals 12 residues. Germline V CDR1 and CDR2: MNHEY, SVGAGI. The CDR3 DNA follows: TGTGCCAGCAGGGGGCGTGGGGATACGCAGTATTTT. Translated: CASRGRGDTQYF.

The chain employs TRBV6-2 or TRBV6-3 and TRBJ2-5, with 11 nucleotides matching TRBD2. Germline loops: CDR1 MNHEY, CDR2 SVGEGT. The CDR3 spans 15 residues. Unmatched junction bases numbered 7, after V lost 6 bases and J lost 4 bases. The CDR3 coding sequence is TGTGCCAGCAGCTCCACTAGCGGGAGTGGAGAGACCCAGTACTTC. Its translation is CASSSTSGSGETQYF.

The rearrangement uses TRBV2 and TRBJ2-7; D is ambiguous. The CDR3 extends over 11 amino acids. The V gene's germline CDR1 is SNHLY and CDR2 FYNNEI. V gave up 6 bases and J gave up 4 bases, with 7 bases separating them. DNA of the CDR3: TGTGCCAGCAGCCCCTTTTACGAGCAGTACTTC. This sequence encodes CASSPFYEQYF.

This clone was observed a handful of times. V is TRBV2 and J is TRBJ2-3; TRBD2 matches at 11 bases. The germline CDR1 and CDR2 sequences are SNHLY and FYNNEI. This CDR3 contains 18 residues. V shed 0 bases, J shed 6 bases, and the junction held 11 bases outside the gene matches. CDR3 region: CASSEAVWTSGPRDTQYF. Here the CDR3 DNA reads TGTGCCAGCAGTGAAGCGGTTTGGACTAGCGGGCCGCGGGATACGCAGTATTTT.

The gene calls are TRBV2 and TRBJ2-3, with 8 bases fitting TRBD2. This CDR3 is 16 amino acids long. The trim removed 7 bases at V and 3 bases at J, leaving 12 bases unmatched. Germline CDR1 SNHLY, CDR2 FYNNEI. This CDR3 reads CASNGPGLGETDTQYF. The CDR3 bases are TGTGCCAGCAATGGTCCGGGACTAGGGGAAACAGATACGCAGTATTTT. The entire variable domain, with the rest obtained from reference TRBV2 and TRBJ2-3, is as follows: EPEVTQTPSHQVTQMGQEVILRCVPISNHLYFYWYRQILGQKVEFLVSFYNNEISEKSEIFDDQFSVERPDGSNFTLKIRSTKLEDSAMYFCASNGPGLGETDTQYFGPGTRLTVL.

The gene calls are TRBV7-2 and TRBJ2-7; 7 nucleotides match TRBD1. The trim removed 1 base at V and 5 bases at J, leaving 8 bases unmatched. Germline assignment: CDR1 SGHTA and CDR2 FQGNSA. The CDR3 loop spans 15 amino acids. CDR3: CASSLVTGPMDEQYF. CDR3 in DNA: TGTGCCAGCAGCTTAGTGACAGGGCCCATGGACGAGCAGTACTTC.

The chain has TRBV24-1 and TRBJ2-1, with TRBD1 matching over 11 bases. J was trimmed by 2 bases and V by 3 bases; bases with no gene match: 2. The CDR3 sequence is 16 residues long. Germline CDR1 and CDR2: KGHDR and SFDVKD. The CDR3 is CATSDRGQGAYNEQFF. CDR3 bases: TGTGCCACCAGTGATCGGGGACAGGGGGCCTACAATGAGCAGTTCTTC.

The chain is built from TRBV9 and TRBJ2-5, with a possible D match to TRBD2 (9 bases). Between the trimmed V and J ends, which lost 4 bases and 1 base, there was a span of 20 bases. The CDR3 runs 17 residues. CDR1 SGDLS and CDR2 YYNGEE come from the germline V gene. CDR3 DNA: TGTGCCAGCAGCCGTCTCCTAGCGGGGACAGGCCAAGAGACCCAGTACTTC. Protein product: CASSRLLAGTGQETQYF.

The chain carries TRBV6-5 and TRBJ2-5; 7 bases line up with TRBD1. Losses at the gene ends were 5 bases for V and 12 bases for J; bases not matched to a gene: 6. CDR3 length equals 11 residues. Germline V gene sequence: CDR1 MNHEY, CDR2 SVGAGI. Here the CDR3 reads CASSPHGTEYF. In DNA, the CDR3 is TGTGCCAGCAGTCCTCACGGGACAGAGTACTTC.

This clone was counted only a few times. The rearrangement uses TRBV6-5 and TRBJ1-2; unclear D gene. Germline CDR1 MNHEY, CDR2 SVGAGI. CDR3 length: 14 amino acids. The V end lost 4 bases, the J end lost 3 bases, and 12 bases lay between the germline ends. The CDR3 nucleotides are TGTGCCAGCAGTTCTTTGGACTGGGACTATGGCTACACCTTC. Protein sequence: CASSSLDWDYGYTF.

The rearrangement links TRBV7-2 to TRBJ2-7; 8 bases align to TRBD2. Looked up from germline, CDR1 is SGHTA and CDR2 is FQGNSA. Trimming removed 1 base from V and 6 bases from J; junction bases left unmatched: 5. This CDR3 is 14 amino acids long. CDR3 bases: TGTGCCAGCAGCTTAGGACTAGCGTCTGGCGAGCAGTACTTC. Translated: CASSLGLASGEQYF. Combining the CDR3 with reference TRBV7-2 and TRBJ2-7 gives the whole variable domain GAGVSQSPSNKVTEKGKDVELRCDPISGHTALYWYRQSLGQGLEFLIYFQGNSAPDKSGLPSDRFSAERTGGSVSTLTIQRTQQEDSAVYLCASSLGLASGEQYFGPGTRLTVT.

The chain employs TRBV5-1 and TRBJ2-1; the D gene is possibly TRBD2 (6 bases). Between the trimmed V and J ends, which lost 4 bases and 10 bases, there was a span of 15 bases. The CDR3 has 13 amino acids. Germline assignment: CDR1 SGHRS and CDR2 YFSETQ. CDR3: CASSLLLGGEQFF. The CDR3 nucleotides are TGCGCCAGCAGCCTCCTCCTAGGAGGGGAGCAGTTCTTC.

This chain uses TRBV15 with TRBJ2-5; tentative D call: TRBD1 (5 bases). The length of the CDR3 is 14 residues. V was clipped by 5 bases and J by 4 bases, with 14 bases between them. The germline V gene encodes CDR1 LNHNV and CDR2 YYDKDF (reference sequence). The CDR3 reads CATSQGNLLETQYF. DNA of the CDR3: TGTGCCACCAGCCAGGGAAACCTATTAGAGACCCAGTACTTC. The whole variable domain, filled in from reference TRBV15 and TRBJ2-5, reads DAMVIQNPRYQVTQFGKPVTLSCSQTLNHNVMYWYQQKSSQAPKLLFHYYDKDFNNEADTPDNFQSRRPNTSFCFLDIRSPGLGDTAMYLCATSQGNLLETQYFGPGTRLLVL.

The rearrangement uses TRBV7-3 and TRBJ2-7; TRBD2 is a possible D gene (7 bases). Per germline, CDR1 SGHTA and CDR2 FQGTGA. This CDR3 is 15 amino acids long. V lost 5 bases and J lost 6, with 20 bases in between. CDR3 sequence reads: CASSPSGGTDSEQYF. CDR3 coding DNA: TGTGCCAGCAGCCCCTCGGGGGGCACTGACTCCGAGCAGTACTTC.